What follows describes a single T cell receptor beta chain. Its target is not known. The PCR employed 60 Vbeta primers together with 13 Jbeta primers. Authors' analysis steps: An analysis that came later counted some 80 million unique TCR beta chains, some 11 million shared. Clones were read by immunoSEQ multiplex PCR, and TCRdb kept only the in-frame ones, dropping some. V and J calls and clone size are as listed in that table; D and trimming were resolved from the DNA. The sample holds about 100,000 clones, roughly 74% seen once. V was shortened by 0 bases and J by 8 bases, with 19 bases between the two germline ends. Germline CDR1 reads GTSNPN; CDR2 reads SVGIG (reference sequence). This CDR3 contains 15 residues. The data are from a study of cytomegalovirus exposure and HLA in healthy donors. About the study: From 150 million to 200 million T cells, an earlier analysis saw 117 million unique TCR beta sequences.

Study outcomes and limitations: In presence/absence analyses, roughly uniform sequencing depth across donors was assumed.

Sequencing used PBMCs. This receptor was taken from a female donor in good health and CMV-seropositive. The gene calls are TRBV30 and TRBJ1-2; D gene uncertain. The CDR3 DNA sequence: TGTGCCTGGAGTGTACGTTTAGGAGGGAATAAAGGCTACACCTTC. Amino acid sequence: CAWSVRLGGNKGYTF.